Below, 25 T cell receptor beta chains from the same sample are listed, as sequenced in a study of vaccination effects on CD4 cells after COVID-19. Antigen specificity for these receptors is unknown. The protocol was immunoSEQ multiplex PCR, while the TCRdb copy is restricted to in-frame clones and leaves out a portion. This table holds 70,000 to 85,000 clones, 81% found once. Expansion with viral peptide pools was applied to antigen-specific CD4+ T cells by the ViraFEST assay prior to sequencing. Following 10 days of culture, CD4+ T cells were isolated. Everyone in the study got two shots of either the BNT162b2 or mRNA-1273 vaccine. Sample: CD4+ T cells from PBMCs cultured with HCoV-229E spike peptides, taken after COVID-19 vaccination. The source is a human donor who received a COVID-19 vaccine.

The V gene is TRBV2, the J gene TRBJ2-3, with 12 bases matching TRBD1. CDR1 and CDR2 from the germline V gene are SNHLY and FYNNEI. This CDR3 comprises 15 residues. Germline trimming cut 6 bases from V and 2 bases from J; bases unmatched to any gene: 3. CDR3 protein: CASRGTGGLTDTQYF. In DNA form, the CDR3 reads TGTGCCAGCAGGGGGACAGGGGGCCTCACAGATACGCAGTATTTT.

This chain connects TRBV6-1 to TRBJ1-1, with TRBD1 as a possible D gene (6 bases). The length of the CDR3 is 15 residues. V was cut by 3 bases and J by 7 bases, with 18 bases left in between. Looked up from germline, CDR1 is MNHNS and CDR2 is SASEGT. The CDR3 spells CASSDPGQTFLEAFF. DNA of the CDR3: TGTGCCAGCAGTGATCCCGGACAGACCTTTCTTGAAGCTTTCTTT.

The rearrangement joins TRBV6-5 to TRBJ1-2; weak D call: TRBD1 (5 bases). The CDR3 length is 13 residues. V shed 6 bases and J shed 2 bases, with 10 bases lying between them. The germline V gene has CDR1 MNHEY and CDR2 SVGAGI. The CDR3: CASRNSGNYGYTF. The CDR3 coding sequence is TGTGCCAGCAGGAATTCAGGGAACTATGGCTACACCTTC.

The chain recombines TRBV3-1 (or the pseudogene TRBV3-2) with TRBJ1-2; no definite D call. V lost 3 bases to trimming and J lost 6 bases, with 5 bases between them. There are 11 residues in the CDR3. Germline CDR1 reads LGHDT; CDR2 reads YNNKEL (reference sequence). CDR3 protein: CASSQVNGYTF. In DNA form, the CDR3 reads TGTGCCAGCAGCCAGGTAAATGGCTACACCTTC.

This rearrangement joins TRBV7-2 to TRBJ1-2; possible D gene TRBD1, 5 bases. The CDR3 consists of 16 residues. V was trimmed by 0 bases and J by 2 bases, leaving 13 bases between them. In germline, CDR1 is SGHTA, CDR2 FQGNSA. The DNA of the CDR3 is TGTGCCAGCAGCTTAGCTCGGGGCGTAAGGAACTATGGCTACACCTTC. Protein: CASSLARGVRNYGYTF.

CDR3 amino acids: CATSDNGRGEAFF. Here the CDR3 DNA reads TGTGCCACCAGTGACAATGGACGCGGTGAAGCTTTCTTT. The gene calls are TRBV24-1 and TRBJ1-1; the D is unclear. The V end lost 4 bases, the J end lost 7 bases, and 12 bases lay between the germline ends. Germline-derived CDR1 and CDR2 are KGHDR and SFDVKD. This CDR3 has 13 amino acids.

The CDR3 here is CAIRDRAGTYGYTF. In nucleotides, the CDR3 is TGCGCCATCCGGGACAGGGCAGGAACCTATGGCTACACCTTC. The V and J genes are TRBV10-2 and TRBJ1-2; 9 positions agree with TRBD1. This CDR3 contains 14 residues. Germline assignment: CDR1 WSHSY and CDR2 SAAADI. V lost 10 bases to trimming and J lost 4 bases; unmatched junction nucleotides: 10.

This chain uses TRBV4-3 with TRBJ2-1, with 11 bases aligning to TRBD2. The CDR3 spans 17 residues. The junction had 5 bases not matched to a gene; V was cut back by 0 bases and J by 4 bases. From germline, CDR1 is LGHNA and CDR2 YSLEER. The CDR3 nucleotides read TGCGCCAGCAGCCAAGAAACTAGCGGGGGCCTATACAATGAGCAGTTCTTC. Translated, it gives CASSQETSGGLYNEQFF.

The chain uses TRBV6-5 and TRBJ2-7, with D maybe TRBD2 (6 bases). CDR3 length equals 14 residues. The V gene's germline CDR1 is MNHEY and CDR2 SVGAGI. The V gene lost 6 bases and the J gene lost 3 bases, with 15 bases spanning the gap. Written as DNA, the CDR3 is TGTGCCAGCAGGCGCACCGGGACTCACTACGAGCAGTACGTC. Protein sequence: CASRRTGTHYEQYV.

The genes are TRBV27 and TRBJ1-6; D possibly corresponds to TRBD1 (5 bases). Germline CDR1 and CDR2: MNHEY and SMNVEV (reference sequence). V was trimmed by 8 bases and J by 9 bases, leaving 17 bases between them. The CDR3 covers 14 residues. The CDR3 DNA is TGTGCCAGCTCGCTTCTTGGGGCAGGTTCACCCCTCCACTTT. Translated: CASSLLGAGSPLHF.

The V gene is TRBV12-3 or TRBV12-4, the J gene TRBJ2-3; D remains ambiguous. The ends were cut back, 5 bases at V and 2 bases at J, with 5 bases in the middle. The CDR3 loop spans 12 amino acids. The CDR3 nucleotides are TGTGCCAGCAGTCCTACCACAGATACGCAGTATTTT. Protein product: CASSPTTDTQYF.

The chain is built from TRBV6-1 and TRBJ1-5; possible D gene TRBD1, 5 bases. Trimming pared 3 bases from V and 5 bases from J, leaving 17 bases between. Germline CDR1 MNHNS, CDR2 SASEGT. The CDR3 contains 16 residues. As DNA, the CDR3 is TGTGCCAGCAGTGATAGGTTCAGACAGAATTATCAGCCCCAGCATTTT. Residues: CASSDRFRQNYQPQHF.

This CDR3 reads CASSPTRTSGGLDTQYF. CDR3 in DNA: TGTGCCAGCAGCCCCACCCGGACTAGCGGGGGTCTAGATACGCAGTATTTT. V and J are TRBV7-3 and TRBJ2-3, with 13 bases identical to TRBD2. With V trimmed by 5 bases and J by 5 bases, 10 bases remained unmatched. The CDR3 extends over 17 amino acids. Germline loops: CDR1 SGHTA, CDR2 FQGTGA.

The gene calls are TRBV7-8 and TRBJ2-7, with TRBD1 identical over 7 bases. Looked up from germline, CDR1 is SGHVS and CDR2 is FQNEAQ. This CDR3 region has 14 residues. Unmatched junction bases numbered 3, after V lost 1 base and J lost 3 bases. CDR3 in amino acids: CASSLVTGVYEQYV. CDR3 bases: TGTGCCAGCAGCTTAGTCACAGGGGTCTACGAGCAGTACGTC.

The V gene is TRBV18, the J gene TRBJ1-5; no definite D call. Trimming took off 5 bases at V and 5 bases at J, with 10 bases between the two ends. This CDR3 comprises 13 residues. Germline-derived CDR1 and CDR2 are KGHSH and LQKENI. The CDR3 DNA reads TGTGCCAGCTCAATCGCCACCGATCAGCCCCAGCATTTT. Protein product: CASSIATDQPQHF.

V usage is TRBV7-9 and J usage is TRBJ2-1; 9 bases fit TRBD1. This CDR3 has 15 amino acids. Per the germline V gene, CDR1 is SEHNR and CDR2 is FQNEAQ (reference sequence). Trimming took 3 bases from V and 6 from J; bases not matched to a gene: 6. The CDR3: CASSLGLGQGNEQFF. The CDR3 nucleotides are TGTGCCAGCAGCTTGGGACTGGGACAGGGCAATGAGCAGTTCTTC.

This chain uses TRBV5-1 with TRBJ1-1, with unresolved D. From germline, CDR1 is SGHRS and CDR2 YFSETQ. With 4 bases removed from V and 2 bases from J, the gap between germline ends came to 15 bases. The CDR3 is made up of 15 amino acids. The CDR3 region has the DNA TGCGCCAGCAGCCCGATGGGAGGAAGTAACACTGAAGCTTTCTTT. Protein: CASSPMGGSNTEAFF.

J is TRBJ2-2 and V is TRBV6-4; 8 nucleotides match TRBD1. The ends lost 6 bases at V and 1 base at J; junction bases unmatched: 1. CDR1 and CDR2 (germline): MRHNA, SNTAGT. The CDR3 loop spans 14 amino acids. The CDR3 coding sequence is TGTGCCAGCAGAGACAGGGGGAACACCGGGGAGCTGTTTTTT. Translation gives CASRDRGNTGELFF.

The chain carries TRBV24-1 and TRBJ2-5, with D perhaps TRBD2 (5 bases). V was cut by 3 bases and J by 7 bases, with 11 bases left in between. There are 13 residues in the CDR3. Germline CDR1 KGHDR, CDR2 SFDVKD. In DNA, the CDR3 is TGTGCCACCAGTGATCACGACGCGGGGACCCAGTACTTC. Its translation is CATSDHDAGTQYF.

CDR3 sequence (DNA): TGTGCCAGCAGCAGAGTTCGAGATTTCTATTATGGCAATCAGCCCCAGCATTTT. Encoded protein: CASSRVRDFYYGNQPQHF. This chain connects TRBV21-1 to TRBJ1-5. TRBV21-1 is flagged as a pseudogene. The CDR3 loop spans 18 amino acids.

V is TRBV5-6 and J is TRBJ2-1; D unclear. The V gene lost 2 bases and the J gene lost 6 bases, with 12 bases spanning the gap. This CDR3 has 14 residues. Germline V CDR1 and CDR2: SGHDT, YYEEEE. CDR3 DNA: TGTGCCAGCAGCTTCGGCCACACGGGCAATGAGCAGTTCTTC. It codes for CASSFGHTGNEQFF.

CDR3 loop: CASSIGTTGNTIYF. CDR3 DNA sequence: TGTGCCAGTAGTATTGGGACAACTGGAAACACCATATATTTT. The gene calls are TRBV19 and TRBJ1-3; tentatively, D is TRBD1 (6 bases). The V and J ends lost 3 bases and 2 bases respectively, with 8 bases between them. CDR3 length: 14 amino acids. CDR1 and CDR2 from the germline V gene are LNHDA and SQIVND (reference sequence).

The chain recombines TRBV7-2 with TRBJ2-5; D is unresolved. CDR3 length: 12 amino acids. Trimming left V 1 base short and J 4 bases short, with 4 bases between. The germline CDR1 and CDR2 sequences are SGHTA and FQGNSA. CDR3 in amino acids: CASSLGRETQYF. DNA of the CDR3: TGTGCCAGCAGCTTAGGTCGAGAGACCCAGTACTTC.

The chain joins TRBV6-6 to TRBJ2-7; the D is unclear. Germline CDR1 and CDR2: MNHNY and SVGAGI (reference sequence). The V end was cut by 6 bases, the J end by 0 bases, with 15 bases between. The CDR3 is 15 residues long. The CDR3 nucleotides are TGTGCCAGCAGGGGTCCGGGTGGAAGCTCCTACGAGCAGTACGTC. Its translation is CASRGPGGSSYEQYV.

This chain links TRBV5-4 with TRBJ1-1, with D hard to call. The germline V gene has CDR1 SGHNT and CDR2 YYREEE (reference sequence). The CDR3 sequence is 12 residues long. V was clipped by 2 bases and J by 0 bases, with 2 bases between them. CDR3 protein: CASSFMNTEAFF. In DNA form, the CDR3 reads TGTGCCAGCAGCTTTATGAACACTGAAGCTTTCTTT.